The present T cell receptor (beta chain) was sequenced within a study of beta chain features in type 1 diabetes (dated by TCRdb to between 2018 and 2020). Concerning the study at large: Patients and healthy donors did not differ in mean age, gender distribution, total cell number or subset yield. A total of around 110,000,000 sorted cells were examined across all samples, and RNA yield correlated strongly with the number of cells per subset. The study compared the TCRB repertoires of sorted circulating CD4+ T cell subsets in recently diagnosed type 1 diabetes patients with those in matched healthy donors. Regulatory and stem cell-like memory subsets were obtained from only 8 patients and about 8 healthy donors, while naive and central memory subsets were obtained from all 30 or so donors.

Summary of the overall study and its limitations: Because cDNA was sequenced instead of genomic DNA, activated cells with high expression could be over-represented, although the groups did not differ in activation or CD3 levels. PCR might favor shorter templates, but patient and control samples were amplified and corrected together, so any skew would affect both groups equally. The naive, central memory and regulatory TCRB repertoires appeared to resemble one another more closely among patients than among healthy donors. Because the HLA sub-analyses included only small numbers of individuals, any influence of HLA type on TCRB rearrangement was left unresolved. At VDJ recombination sites, patients with type 1 diabetes made fewer insertions and deleted more nucleotides, a pattern implying thymic rearrangement abnormalities. In all four CD4+ subsets, TCRB CDR3 length was moderately but significantly shorter in type 1 diabetes patients.

Notes on this clone: The antigen it recognizes is unknown. Sequence at one end of the junction differs from germline and may be a read error.

Each donor gave one peripheral blood draw, about 110 mL on average, collected into heparinised tubes. Naive, central memory, regulatory and stem cell-like memory CD4+ T cells were sorted on a BD FACSAria II using a panel including CD45RO, CCR7, CD25, CD127, CD95 and CD27. Purity was above 98% for every sorted population. PBMCs were isolated right away by Lymphoprep density gradient centrifugation and were stained directly, without culture. So that batch effects would be minimized, each experiment stained and sorted samples in pairs, pairing one healthy donor with one patient. Its CDR3 holds 12 amino acids, cysteine through phenylalanine. Just CDR3 DNA is preserved here, 36 bases in frame from base 1. The germline V gene (reference sequence) provides CDR1 SEHNR and CDR2 FQNEAQ. The High Capacity cDNA Reverse Transcription Kit was used to reverse transcribe all of the isolated RNA, meaning that expressed TCRB transcripts were what got sequenced. Deep immunoSEQ sequencing was applied to naive, central memory and regulatory T cell samples, giving an average of roughly 3.3 million total reads per sample. Sorted cells were lysed in RLT buffer, and RNA was extracted using DNase-treated RNeasy Micro or Mini kits according to cell number. To prevent cross-contamination, each cell subset was processed individually, whereas patient and healthy donor samples were processed jointly. The immunoSEQ multiplex PCR was used to amplify TCRB sequences from cDNA, yielding 87-bp fragments that span the CDR3 region. Amplicons were sequenced on the Illumina HiSeq platform. In the source study's methods: Synthetic template baselines were used to correct PCR bias computationally, reads within Hamming distance 2 were collapsed, and singletons that could not be merged were discarded. Reads were aligned against IMGT so that V, D and J genes, CDR3 length and insertions or deletions at six rearrangement sites could be assigned. Within each subset, clonotype counts were normalized to sorted cell number, and only after that were true diversity and Gini coefficients computed with the tcR R package. The overlap coefficient, calculated on TCRB nucleotide sequences, was used to measure repertoire sharing. Here the immuneACCESS table is served through TCRdb, limited to in-frame sequences with V and J called. Missing clones are a known gap in these copies; in checked studies unresolved V genes cover under half, and the rest lacks a known reason. V and J calls plus clone size are reproduced from that table; the DNA served to infer D and trimming. The sample contains more than 300,000 clones, 8% of them found a single time. The top ten constitute 0.44% of the sample.

In this chain, TRBV7-9 is recombined with TRBJ1-4; the D gene identity is not certain. The receptor was isolated from a young woman in good health. Sequenced: central memory CD4+ T cells from blood. In nucleotides, the sequence is TGTGCCAGCAGCCCGAGAAATGGAAAACTGTTTTTT. This codes for CASSPRNGKLFF.